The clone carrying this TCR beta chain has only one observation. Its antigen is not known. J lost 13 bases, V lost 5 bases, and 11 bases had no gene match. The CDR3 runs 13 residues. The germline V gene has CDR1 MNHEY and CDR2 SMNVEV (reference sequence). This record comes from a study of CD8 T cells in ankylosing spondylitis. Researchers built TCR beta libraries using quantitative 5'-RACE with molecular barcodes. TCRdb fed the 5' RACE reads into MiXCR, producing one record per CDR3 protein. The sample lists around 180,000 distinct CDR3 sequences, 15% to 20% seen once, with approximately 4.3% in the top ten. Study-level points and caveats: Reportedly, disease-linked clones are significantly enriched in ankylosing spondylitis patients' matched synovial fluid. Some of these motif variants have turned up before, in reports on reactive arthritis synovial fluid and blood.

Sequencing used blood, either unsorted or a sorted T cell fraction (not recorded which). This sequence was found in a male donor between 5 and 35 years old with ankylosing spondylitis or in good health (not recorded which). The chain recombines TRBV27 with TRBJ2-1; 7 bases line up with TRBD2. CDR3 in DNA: TGTGCCAGCAGTCTCACTGGCGGGAGTTCTCAGTTCTTC. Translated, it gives CASSLTGGSSQFF.